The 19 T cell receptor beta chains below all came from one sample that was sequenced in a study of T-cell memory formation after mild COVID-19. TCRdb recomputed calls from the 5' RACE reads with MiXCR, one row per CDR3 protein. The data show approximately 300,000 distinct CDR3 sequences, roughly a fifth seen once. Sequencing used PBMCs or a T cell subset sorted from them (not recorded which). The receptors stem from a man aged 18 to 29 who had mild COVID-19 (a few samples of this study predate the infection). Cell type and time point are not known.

The CDR3 reads CASSQGAAPFAYNEQFF. The CDR3 coding sequence is TGCGCCAGCAGCCAGGGGGCGGCTCCATTCGCATACAATGAGCAGTTCTTC. The chain couples TRBV4-3 to TRBJ2-1; D may be TRBD1 (6 bases). Germline values: CDR1 LGHNA, CDR2 YSLEER. V lost 3 bases to trimming and J lost 4 bases, with 19 bases between them. The CDR3 consists of 17 residues.

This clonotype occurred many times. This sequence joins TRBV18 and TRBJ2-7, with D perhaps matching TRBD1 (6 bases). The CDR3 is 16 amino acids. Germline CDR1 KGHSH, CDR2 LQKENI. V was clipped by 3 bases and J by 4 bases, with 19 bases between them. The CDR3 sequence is CASSPAGAGVLYEQYF. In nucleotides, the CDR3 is TGTGCCAGCTCACCGGCTGGGGCAGGGGTGTTGTACGAGCAGTACTTC.

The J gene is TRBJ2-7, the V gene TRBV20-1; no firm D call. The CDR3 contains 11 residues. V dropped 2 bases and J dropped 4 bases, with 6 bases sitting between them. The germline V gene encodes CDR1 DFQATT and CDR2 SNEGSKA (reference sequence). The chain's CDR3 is CSARIGYEQYF. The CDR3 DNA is TGCAGTGCTAGAATAGGTTACGAGCAGTACTTC.

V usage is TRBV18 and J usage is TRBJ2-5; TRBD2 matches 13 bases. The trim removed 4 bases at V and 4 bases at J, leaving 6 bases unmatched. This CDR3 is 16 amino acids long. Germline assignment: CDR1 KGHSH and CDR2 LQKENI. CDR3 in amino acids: CASSRGTSGVAETQYF. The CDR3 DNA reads TGTGCCAGCTCACGCGGGACTAGCGGGGTTGCAGAGACCCAGTACTTC.

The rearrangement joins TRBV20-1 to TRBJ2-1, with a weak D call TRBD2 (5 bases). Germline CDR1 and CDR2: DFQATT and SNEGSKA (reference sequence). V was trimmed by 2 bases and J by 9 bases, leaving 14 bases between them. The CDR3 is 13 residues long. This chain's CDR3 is CSARFGLTREQFF. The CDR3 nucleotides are TGCAGTGCTAGATTCGGACTTACCCGTGAGCAGTTCTTC.

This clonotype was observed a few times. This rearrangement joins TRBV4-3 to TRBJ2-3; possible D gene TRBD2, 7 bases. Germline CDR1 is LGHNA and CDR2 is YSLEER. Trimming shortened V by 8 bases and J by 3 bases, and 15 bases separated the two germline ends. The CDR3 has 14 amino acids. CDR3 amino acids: CASRGGGRTDTQYF. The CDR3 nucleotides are TGCGCCAGCCGTGGGGGGGGGCGAACAGATACGCAGTATTTT.

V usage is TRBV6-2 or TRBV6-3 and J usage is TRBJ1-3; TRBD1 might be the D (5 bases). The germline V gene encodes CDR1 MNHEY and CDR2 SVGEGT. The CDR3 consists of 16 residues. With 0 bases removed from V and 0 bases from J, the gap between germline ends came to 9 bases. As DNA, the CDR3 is TGTGCCAGCAGTTACTCGGGGGAGAGCTCTGGAAACACCATATATTTT. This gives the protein CASSYSGESSGNTIYF.

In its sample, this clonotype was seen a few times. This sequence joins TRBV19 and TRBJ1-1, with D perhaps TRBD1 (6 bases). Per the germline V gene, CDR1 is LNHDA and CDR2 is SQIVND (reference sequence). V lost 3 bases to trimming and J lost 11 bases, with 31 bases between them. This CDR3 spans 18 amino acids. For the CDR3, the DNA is TGTGCCAGTAGTATTGGCCGGCTGGGGCGTGCAACAGGGATTCGGGCTTTCTTT. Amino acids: CASSIGRLGRATGIRAFF. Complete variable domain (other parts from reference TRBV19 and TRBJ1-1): DGGITQSPKYLFRKEGQNVTLSCEQNLNHDAMYWYRQDPGQGLRLIYYSQIVNDFQKGDIAEGYSVSREKKESFPLTVTSAQKNPTAFYLCASSIGRLGRATGIRAFFGQGTRLTVV.

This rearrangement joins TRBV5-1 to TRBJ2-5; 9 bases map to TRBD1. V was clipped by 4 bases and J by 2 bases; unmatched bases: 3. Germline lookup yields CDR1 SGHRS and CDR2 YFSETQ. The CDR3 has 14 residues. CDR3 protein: CASSEGQGQETQYF. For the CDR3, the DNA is TGCGCCAGCAGCGAGGGACAGGGACAAGAGACCCAGTACTTC.

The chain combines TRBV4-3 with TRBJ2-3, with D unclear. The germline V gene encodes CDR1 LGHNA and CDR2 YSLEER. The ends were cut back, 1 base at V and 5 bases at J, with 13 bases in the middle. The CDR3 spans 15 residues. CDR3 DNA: TGCGCCAGCAGCCAAGCGTCCACCGCTTTAGATACGCAGTATTTT. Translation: CASSQASTALDTQYF.

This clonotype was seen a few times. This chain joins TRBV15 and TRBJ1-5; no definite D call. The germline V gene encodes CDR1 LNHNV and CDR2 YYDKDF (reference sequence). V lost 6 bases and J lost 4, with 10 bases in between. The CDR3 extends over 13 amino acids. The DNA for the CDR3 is TGTGCCACCAGTAGGAGAGGGAATCAGCCCCAGCATTTT. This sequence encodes CATSRRGNQPQHF. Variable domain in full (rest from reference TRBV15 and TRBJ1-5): DAMVIQNPRYQVTQFGKPVTLSCSQTLNHNVMYWYQQKSSQAPKLLFHYYDKDFNNEADTPDNFQSRRPNTSFCFLDIRSPGLGDTAMYLCATSRRGNQPQHFGDGTRLSIL.

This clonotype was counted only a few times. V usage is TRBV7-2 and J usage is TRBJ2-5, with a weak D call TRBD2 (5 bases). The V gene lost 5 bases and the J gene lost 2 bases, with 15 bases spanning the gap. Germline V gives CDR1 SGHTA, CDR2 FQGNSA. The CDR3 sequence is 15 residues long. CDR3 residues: CASSARGWQQETQYF. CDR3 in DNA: TGTGCCAGCAGCGCCCGAGGGTGGCAGCAAGAGACCCAGTACTTC.

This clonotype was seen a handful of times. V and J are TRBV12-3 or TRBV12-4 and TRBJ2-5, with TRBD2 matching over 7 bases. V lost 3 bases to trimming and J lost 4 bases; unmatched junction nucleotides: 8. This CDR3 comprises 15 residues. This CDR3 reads CASSFAGEARETQYF. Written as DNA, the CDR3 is TGTGCCAGCAGTTTCGCGGGGGAGGCCCGAGAGACCCAGTACTTC.

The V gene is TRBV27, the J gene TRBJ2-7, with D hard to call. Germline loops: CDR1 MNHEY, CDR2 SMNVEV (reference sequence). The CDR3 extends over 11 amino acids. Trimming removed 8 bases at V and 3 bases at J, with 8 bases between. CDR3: CASGRNYEQYV. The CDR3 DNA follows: TGTGCCAGCGGCCGGAACTACGAGCAGTACGTC.

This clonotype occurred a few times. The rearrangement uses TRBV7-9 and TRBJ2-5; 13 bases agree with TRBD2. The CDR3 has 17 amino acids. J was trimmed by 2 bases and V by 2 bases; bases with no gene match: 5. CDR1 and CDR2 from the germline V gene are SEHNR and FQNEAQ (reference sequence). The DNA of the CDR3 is TGTGCCAGCAGCTTATGGGGACTAGCGGGGCGACAAGAGACCCAGTACTTC. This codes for CASSLWGLAGRQETQYF.

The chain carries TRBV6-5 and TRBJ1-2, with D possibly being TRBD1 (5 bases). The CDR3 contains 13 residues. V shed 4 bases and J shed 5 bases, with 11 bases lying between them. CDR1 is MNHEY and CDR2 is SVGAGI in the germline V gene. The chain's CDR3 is CASSSGTSYGYTF. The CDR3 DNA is TGTGCCAGCAGTTCCGGGACCTCTTATGGCTACACCTTC.

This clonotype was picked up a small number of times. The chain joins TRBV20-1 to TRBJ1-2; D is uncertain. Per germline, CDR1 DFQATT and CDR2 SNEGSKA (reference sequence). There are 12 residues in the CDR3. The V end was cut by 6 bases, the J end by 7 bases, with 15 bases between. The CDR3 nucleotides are TGCAGTGCCCCGAAGGGAAGCGGTGGCTACACCTTC. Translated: CSAPKGSGGYTF.

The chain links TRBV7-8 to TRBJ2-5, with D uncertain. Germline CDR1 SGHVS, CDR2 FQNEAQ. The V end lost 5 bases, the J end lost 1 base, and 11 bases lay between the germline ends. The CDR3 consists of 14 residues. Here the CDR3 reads CASSPRGSQETQYF. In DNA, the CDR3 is TGTGCCAGCAGCCCCCGTGGTAGCCAAGAGACCCAGTACTTC.

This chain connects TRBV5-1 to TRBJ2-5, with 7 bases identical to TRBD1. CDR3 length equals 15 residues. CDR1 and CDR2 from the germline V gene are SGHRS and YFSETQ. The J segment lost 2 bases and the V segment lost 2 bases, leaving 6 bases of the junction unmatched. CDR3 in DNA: TGCGCCAGCAGCTTACTCGGGACAGAACAAGAGACCCAGTACTTC. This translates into CASSLLGTEQETQYF.